In this sample, the clone carrying this T cell receptor beta chain turned up many times. What it recognizes is unknown. This specimen belongs to a study of CD8 T cells in ankylosing spondylitis. The study's findings and limits: It appeared that ankylosing spondylitis blood was characterized by a TCR beta motif of about eight highly homologous variants. Clones linked with disease were CD8+ and fairly uncommon in the peripheral blood. Matched synovial fluid from ankylosing spondylitis patients was reported to be enriched for disease-linked clones. Some of the motif variants had earlier been found in reactive arthritis patients' fluid and blood.

The CDR3 runs to 17 residues. With 2 bases clipped from V and 5 bases from J, the junction kept 8 bases outside the gene matches. Germline values: CDR1 MGHRA, CDR2 YSYEKL. Libraries for TCR beta were made by quantitative 5'-RACE with molecular barcodes. Each CDR3 protein is one row after TCRdb ran MiXCR on the 5' RACE reads. The table includes approximately 140,000 distinct CDR3 sequences, roughly 18% detected once. The chain links TRBV4-1 to TRBJ2-2, with TRBD1 matching 10 bases. Sequencing was carried out using blood, either unsorted or a sorted T cell fraction (not recorded which). This clonotype was sampled from a male donor with ankylosing spondylitis. CDR3 region: CASSQTVRTGGTGELFF. CDR3 nucleotide sequence: TGCGCCAGCAGCCAAACCGTACGGACAGGGGGAACCGGGGAGCTGTTTTTT.